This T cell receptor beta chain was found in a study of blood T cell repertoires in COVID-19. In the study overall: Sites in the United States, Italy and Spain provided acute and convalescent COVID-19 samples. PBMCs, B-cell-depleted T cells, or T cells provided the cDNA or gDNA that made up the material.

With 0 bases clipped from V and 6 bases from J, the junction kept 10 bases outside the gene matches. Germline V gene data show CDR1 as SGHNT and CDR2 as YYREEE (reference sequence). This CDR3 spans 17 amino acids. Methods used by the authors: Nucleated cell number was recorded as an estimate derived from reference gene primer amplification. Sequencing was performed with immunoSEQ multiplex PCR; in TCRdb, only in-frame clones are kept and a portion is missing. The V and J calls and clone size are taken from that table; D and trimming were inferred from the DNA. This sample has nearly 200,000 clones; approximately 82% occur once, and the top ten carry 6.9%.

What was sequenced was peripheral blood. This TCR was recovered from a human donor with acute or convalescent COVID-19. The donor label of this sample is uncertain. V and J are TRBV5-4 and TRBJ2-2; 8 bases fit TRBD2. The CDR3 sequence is CASSLGGRLAGSGELFF. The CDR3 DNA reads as TGTGCCAGCAGCTTGGGCGGGCGGCTAGCGGGTTCCGGGGAGCTGTTTTTT.